Listed below are T cell receptor beta chains from one sample, sequenced in a study of cytomegalovirus exposure and HLA in healthy donors. TCRdb keeps only in-frame clones here, not all; method: immunoSEQ multiplex PCR. There are 100,000 or so clones in the sample; about 74% occur only once, and more than 9.5% lies in the top ten. Sequences were obtained from PBMCs. These receptors came from a male donor in good health and CMV-seropositive. Both conserved end residues are part of each CDR3. Fields, in order: clone size, V gene, D gene, J gene, CDR3 protein, CDR3 DNA. A D gene is named only where the DNA matches it firmly. The size of a clone is reported for some rows only, either as once, few or many, or as a class for expanded clones.

size: -
V: TRBV7-8
D: TRBD2
J: TRBJ2-1
CDR3: CASSLARGSYNEQFF
DNA: TGTGCCAGCAGCTTAGCGCGGGGGTCCTACAATGAGCAGTTCTTC

size: -
V: TRBV10-1
D: -
J: TRBJ2-3
CDR3: CASSGRGQSRTDTQYF
DNA: TGCGCCAGCAGTGGGAGGGGACAGTCCCGCACAGATACGCAGTATTTT

size: -
V: TRBV11-3
D: TRBD1
J: TRBJ2-2
CDR3: CASSFRQGANTGELFF
DNA: TGTGCCAGCAGCTTTAGACAGGGGGCAAACACCGGGGAGCTGTTTTTT

size: -
V: TRBV6-5
D: -
J: TRBJ1-2
CDR3: CASRPGLIYGYTF
DNA: TGTGCCAGCAGACCGGGACTTATTTATGGCTACACCTTC

size: -
V: TRBV5-1
D: -
J: TRBJ2-1
CDR3: CASSPGGGTLYGEQFF
DNA: TGCGCCAGCAGCCCGGGCGGCGGGACCCTTTATGGTGAGCAGTTCTTC

size: -
V: TRBV6-5
D: -
J: TRBJ2-5
CDR3: CASSYGLKGGQETQYF
DNA: TGTGCCAGCAGTTACGGGTTGAAGGGGGGGCAAGAGACCCAGTACTTC

size: -
V: TRBV5-4
D: -
J: TRBJ2-1
CDR3: CASSRGNPGSRSYNEQFF
DNA: TGTGCCAGCAGCCGCGGCAACCCGGGGTCCCGCTCCTACAATGAGCAGTTCTTC

size: few
V: TRBV6-5
D: TRBD1
J: TRBJ1-5
CDR3: CASSETGVGNQPQHF
DNA: TGTGCCAGTTCCGAGACAGGGGTTGGAAATCAGCCCCAGCATTTT

size: -
V: TRBV27
D: -
J: TRBJ2-7
CDR3: CASSRQGYEQYF
DNA: TGTGCCAGCAGTCGGCAGGGATACGAGCAGTACTTC

size: few
V: TRBV7-2
D: TRBD1
J: TRBJ2-7
CDR3: CASTYLPRTGAYEQYF
DNA: TGTGCCAGCACCTACCTTCCCCGGACAGGAGCCTACGAGCAGTACTTC

size: -
V: TRBV20-1
D: -
J: TRBJ1-2
CDR3: CSASPRYTF
DNA: TGCAGTGCTAGTCCTCGCTACACCTTC

size: -
V: TRBV5-4
D: TRBD1
J: TRBJ1-2
CDR3: CASSAQGVIYGYTF
DNA: TGTGCCAGCAGCGCCCAGGGGGTAATCTATGGCTACACCTTC

size: -
V: TRBV30
D: TRBD2
J: TRBJ2-3
CDR3: CAWSARGGDTQYF
DNA: TGTGCCTGGAGTGCCCGGGGGGGCGATACGCAGTATTTT

size: -
V: TRBV7-9
D: TRBD1
J: TRBJ1-6
CDR3: CASSLGQKDSPLHF
DNA: TGTGCCAGCAGCTTGGGACAGAAAGATTCACCCCTCCACTTT

size: -
V: TRBV7-2
D: TRBD1
J: TRBJ1-2
CDR3: CASSLTQLVGGGGYTF
DNA: TGTGCCAGCAGCTTAACTCAACTTGTAGGGGGCGGTGGCTACACCTTC

size: -
V: TRBV27
D: -
J: TRBJ2-5
CDR3: CASSLFAGETQYF
DNA: TGTGCCAGCAGTTTATTTGCGGGCGAGACCCAGTACTTC

size: -
V: TRBV6-1
D: -
J: TRBJ2-3
CDR3: CASSAHGTSQYF
DNA: TGTGCCAGCAGTGCACACGGGACTTCGCAGTATTTT

size: few
V: TRBV10-3
D: TRBD1
J: TRBJ2-1
CDR3: CAISGTGYYNEQFF
DNA: TGTGCCATCAGCGGGACAGGGTACTACAATGAGCAGTTCTTC

size: -
V: TRBV27
D: TRBD1
J: TRBJ1-5
CDR3: CASRMGQGQPQHF
DNA: TGTGCCAGCAGGATGGGACAGGGTCAGCCCCAGCATTTT

size: -
V: TRBV5-6
D: TRBD2
J: TRBJ2-1
CDR3: CASSSTSVPYNEQFF
DNA: TGTGCCAGCAGTTCGACTAGCGTTCCCTACAATGAGCAGTTCTTC

size: few
V: TRBV6-1
D: -
J: TRBJ2-7
CDR3: CASSELATTAYEQYF
DNA: TGTGCCAGCAGTGAACTGGCCACGACAGCTTACGAGCAGTACTTC

size: -
V: TRBV15
D: -
J: TRBJ2-6
CDR3: CATSLYSSGANVLTF
DNA: TGTGCCACCAGCCTCTACAGCTCTGGGGCCAACGTCCTGACTTTC

size: -
V: TRBV7-9
D: -
J: TRBJ1-1
CDR3: CSSSLVGQAGTDTEAFF
DNA: TGTTCCAGCAGCTTAGTAGGGCAGGCGGGGACGGACACTGAAGCTTTCTTT

size: -
V: TRBV13
D: -
J: TRBJ2-3
CDR3: CASSLATAGSSTDTQYF
DNA: TGTGCCAGCAGCTTAGCTACGGCGGGGTCTAGCACAGATACGCAGTATTTT

size: few
V: TRBV19
D: -
J: TRBJ2-6
CDR3: CASSRRVGAGANVLTF
DNA: TGTGCCAGTAGTCGGAGGGTAGGGGCCGGGGCCAACGTCCTGACTTTC

size: -
V: TRBV15
D: -
J: TRBJ2-7
CDR3: CATSPRLGPYEQYF
DNA: TGTGCCACCAGCCCCCGACTAGGCCCCTACGAGCAGTACTTC

size: -
V: TRBV4-3
D: TRBD2
J: TRBJ2-7
CDR3: CASSQIAGSGYEQYF
DNA: TGCGCCAGCAGCCAGATAGCGGGGTCGGGCTACGAGCAGTACTTC

size: -
V: TRBV25-1
D: -
J: TRBJ2-7
CDR3: CASSGTGSSYEQYF
DNA: TGTGCCAGCAGTGGGACGGGAAGCTCCTACGAGCAGTACTTC

size: few
V: TRBV27
D: TRBD1
J: TRBJ2-7
CDR3: CTRDSVSYEQYF
DNA: TGTACCCGGGACAGTGTCTCCTACGAGCAGTACTTC

size: few
V: TRBV18
D: -
J: TRBJ2-3
CDR3: CASSPTNGDTQYF
DNA: TGTGCCAGCTCACCGACTAATGGAGATACGCAGTATTTT

size: -
V: TRBV5-6
D: TRBD1
J: TRBJ1-2
CDR3: CASSLEQGARGYTF
DNA: TGTGCCAGCAGCTTAGAGCAGGGGGCAAGAGGCTACACCTTC

size: -
V: TRBV2
D: -
J: TRBJ1-4
CDR3: CASSETVATNEKLFF
DNA: TGTGCCAGCAGTGAAACGGTTGCAACTAATGAAAAACTGTTTTTT

size: -
V: TRBV7-2
D: -
J: TRBJ1-2
CDR3: CASSLRGDPNYGYTF
DNA: TGTGCCAGCAGCCTCCGGGGGGACCCTAACTATGGCTACACCTTC

size: -
V: TRBV7-2
D: TRBD2
J: TRBJ2-5
CDR3: CASSMGLAVETQYF
DNA: TGTGCCAGCAGCATGGGACTAGCTGTAGAGACCCAGTACTTC

size: -
V: TRBV6-1
D: TRBD2
J: TRBJ2-5
CDR3: CASRATAGGETQYF
DNA: TGTGCCAGCAGAGCCACCGCGGGGGGGGAGACCCAGTACTTC

size: -
V: TRBV28
D: -
J: TRBJ2-7
CDR3: CASSPPGLSYEQYF
DNA: TGTGCCAGCAGTCCCCCGGGACTCTCCTACGAGCAGTACTTC

size: -
V: TRBV6-6
D: TRBD2
J: TRBJ2-1
CDR3: CASSPPGTSGNEQFF
DNA: TGTGCCAGCAGCCCTCCCGGGACTAGCGGAAATGAGCAGTTCTTC

size: few
V: TRBV7-6
D: -
J: TRBJ2-7
CDR3: CASSFGPEDYEQYF
DNA: TGTGCCAGCAGCTTCGGGCCGGAGGACTACGAGCAGTACTTC

size: -
V: TRBV7-9
D: TRBD1
J: TRBJ1-1
CDR3: CSSRLGGGNTEAFF
DNA: TGTTCCAGCAGACTAGGGGGCGGGAACACTGAAGCTTTCTTT

size: few
V: TRBV11-3
D: TRBD1
J: TRBJ2-5
CDR3: CASSRRTGGDETQYF
DNA: TGTGCCAGCAGCCGAAGGACAGGGGGCGATGAGACCCAGTACTTC